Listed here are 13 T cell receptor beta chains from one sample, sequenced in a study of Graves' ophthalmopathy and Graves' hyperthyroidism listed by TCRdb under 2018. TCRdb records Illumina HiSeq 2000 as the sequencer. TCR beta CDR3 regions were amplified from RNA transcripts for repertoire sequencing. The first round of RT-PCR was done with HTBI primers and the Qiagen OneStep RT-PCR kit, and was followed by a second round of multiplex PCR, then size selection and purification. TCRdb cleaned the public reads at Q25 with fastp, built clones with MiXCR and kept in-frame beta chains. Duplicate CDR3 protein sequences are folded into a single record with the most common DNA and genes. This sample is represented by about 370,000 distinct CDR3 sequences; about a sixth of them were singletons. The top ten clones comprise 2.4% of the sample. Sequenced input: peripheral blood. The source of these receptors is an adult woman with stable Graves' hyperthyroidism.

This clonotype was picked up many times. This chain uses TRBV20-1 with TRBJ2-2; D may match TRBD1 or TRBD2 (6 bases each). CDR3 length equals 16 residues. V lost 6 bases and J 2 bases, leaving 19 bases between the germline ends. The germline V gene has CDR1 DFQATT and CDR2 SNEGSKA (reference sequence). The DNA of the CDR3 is TGCAGTGCCCCGGACAGCCGGGGGCATAACACCGGGGAGCTGTTTTTT. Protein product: CSAPDSRGHNTGELFF.

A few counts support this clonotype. The CDR3 region is CASSYRRRQGTGELFF. CDR3 DNA sequence: TGTGCCAGCAGTTACCGAAGAAGACAGGGAACCGGGGAGCTGTTTTTT. The chain combines TRBV27 with TRBJ2-2; 7 bases align to TRBD1. Trimming at V came to 4 bases and at J to 5 bases, leaving 10 bases not matched to a gene. Germline V lookup: CDR1 MNHEY, CDR2 SMNVEV (reference sequence). This CDR3 region has 16 residues.

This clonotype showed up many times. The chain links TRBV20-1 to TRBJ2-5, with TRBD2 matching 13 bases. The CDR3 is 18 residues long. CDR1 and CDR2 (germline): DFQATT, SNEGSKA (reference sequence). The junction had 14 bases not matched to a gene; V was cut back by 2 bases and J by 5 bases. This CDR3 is CSARPPSGLAGAGETQYF. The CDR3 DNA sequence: TGCAGTGCTAGACCTCCAAGCGGACTAGCGGGGGCCGGGGAGACCCAGTACTTC.

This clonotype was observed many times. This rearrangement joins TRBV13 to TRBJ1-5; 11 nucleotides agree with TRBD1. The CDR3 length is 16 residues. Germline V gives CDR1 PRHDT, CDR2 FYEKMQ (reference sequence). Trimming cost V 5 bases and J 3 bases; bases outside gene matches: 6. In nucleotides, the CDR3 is TGTGCCAGCAGCGAGGGGACAGGGGGGATCAATCAGCCCCAGCATTTT. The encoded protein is CASSEGTGGINQPQHF. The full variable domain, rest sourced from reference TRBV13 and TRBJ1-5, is AAGVIQSPRHLIKEKRETATLKCYPIPRHDTVYWYQQGPGQDPQFLISFYEKMQSDKGSIPDRFSAQQFSDYHSELNMSSLELGDSALYFCASSEGTGGINQPQHFGDGTRLSIL.

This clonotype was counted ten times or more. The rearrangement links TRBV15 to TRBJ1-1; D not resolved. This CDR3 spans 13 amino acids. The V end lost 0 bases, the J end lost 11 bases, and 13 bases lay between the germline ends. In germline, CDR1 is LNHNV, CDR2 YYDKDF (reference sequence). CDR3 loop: CATSRDQWELAFF. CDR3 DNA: TGTGCCACCAGCAGAGATCAATGGGAATTGGCTTTCTTT.

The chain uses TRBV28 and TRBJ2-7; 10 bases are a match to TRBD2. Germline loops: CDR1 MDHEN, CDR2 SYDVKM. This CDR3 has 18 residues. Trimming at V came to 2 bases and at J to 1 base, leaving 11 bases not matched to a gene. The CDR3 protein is CASSLRPSGRRRSYEQYF. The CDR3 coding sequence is TGTGCCAGCAGTTTAAGGCCTAGCGGGAGACGTAGGTCCTACGAGCAGTACTTC.

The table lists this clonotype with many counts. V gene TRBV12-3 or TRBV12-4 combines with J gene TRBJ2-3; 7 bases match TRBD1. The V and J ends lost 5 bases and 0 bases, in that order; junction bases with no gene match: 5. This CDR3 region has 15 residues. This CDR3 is CASSPGTESTDTQYF. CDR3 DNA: TGTGCCAGCAGTCCCGGGACAGAGAGCACAGATACGCAGTATTTT.

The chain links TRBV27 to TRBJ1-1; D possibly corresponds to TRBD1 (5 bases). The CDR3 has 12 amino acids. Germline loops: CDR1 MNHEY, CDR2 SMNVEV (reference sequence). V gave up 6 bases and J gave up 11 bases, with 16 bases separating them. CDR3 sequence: CASSPLQGVAFF. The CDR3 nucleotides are TGTGCCAGCAGCCCCCTCCAGGGTGTTGCTTTCTTT.

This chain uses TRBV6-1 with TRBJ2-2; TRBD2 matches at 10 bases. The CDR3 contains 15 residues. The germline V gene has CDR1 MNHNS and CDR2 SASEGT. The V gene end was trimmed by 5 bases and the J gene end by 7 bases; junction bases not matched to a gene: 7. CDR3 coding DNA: TGTGCCAGCAGTCCCACTAGCGGGACGGGCGGGGAGCTGTTTTTT. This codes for CASSPTSGTGGELFF.

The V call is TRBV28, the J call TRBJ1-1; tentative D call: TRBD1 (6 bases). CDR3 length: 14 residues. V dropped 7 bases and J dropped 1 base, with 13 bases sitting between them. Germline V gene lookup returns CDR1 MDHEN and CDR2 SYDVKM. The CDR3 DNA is TGTGCCAGCAAAGCGGGGGGCTCGAACACTGAAGCTTTCTTT. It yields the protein CASKAGGSNTEAFF.

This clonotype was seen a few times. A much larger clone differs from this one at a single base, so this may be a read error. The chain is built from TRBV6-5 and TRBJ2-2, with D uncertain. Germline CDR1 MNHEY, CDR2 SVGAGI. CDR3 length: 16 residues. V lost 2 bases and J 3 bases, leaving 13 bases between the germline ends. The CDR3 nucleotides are TGTGCCAGCAGTTACCCTCTCGACGGATACACCGGGGAGCTGTTTTTT. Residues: CASSYPLDGYTGELFF.

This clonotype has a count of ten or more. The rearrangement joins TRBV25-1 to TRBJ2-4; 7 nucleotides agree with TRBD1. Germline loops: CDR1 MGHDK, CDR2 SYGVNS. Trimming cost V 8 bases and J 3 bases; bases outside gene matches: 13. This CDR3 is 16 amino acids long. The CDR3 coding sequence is TGTGCCAGCCGGCGACAGGGTGGCTATGACAAAAACATTCAGTACTTC. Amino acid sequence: CASRRQGGYDKNIQYF.

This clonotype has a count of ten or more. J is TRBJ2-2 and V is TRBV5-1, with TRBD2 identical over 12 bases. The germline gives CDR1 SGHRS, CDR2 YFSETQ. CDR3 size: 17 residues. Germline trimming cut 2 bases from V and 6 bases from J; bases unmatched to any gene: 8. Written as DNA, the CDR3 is TGCGCCAGCAGCTTAACCTCTAGCGGGAGGGCCGCCGGGGAGCTGTTTTTT. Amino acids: CASSLTSSGRAAGELFF.